This TCR beta chain was recovered during a study of shared clonotypes between healthy human individuals. This CDR3 is built from 12 residues. Trimming cost V 5 bases and J 8 bases; bases outside gene matches: 5. CDR1 SGHTA and CDR2 FQGNSA come from the germline V gene. Clones were sequenced by immunoSEQ multiplex PCR, and TCRdb holds only the in-frame ones, with some missing. This sample has about 530,000 clones, with 90% to 97% found just once. Sample: naive CD4+ T cells sorted from blood. Stated subset: CD45RA+ positively selected. This sequence joins TRBV7-2 and TRBJ1-2; 7 positions agree with TRBD1. This TCR was sampled from a woman aged 25 to 39 in good health. The CDR3 protein is CASSGDRRGYTF. CDR3 nucleotides: TGTGCCAGCAGCGGGGACAGAAGGGGCTACACCTTC.